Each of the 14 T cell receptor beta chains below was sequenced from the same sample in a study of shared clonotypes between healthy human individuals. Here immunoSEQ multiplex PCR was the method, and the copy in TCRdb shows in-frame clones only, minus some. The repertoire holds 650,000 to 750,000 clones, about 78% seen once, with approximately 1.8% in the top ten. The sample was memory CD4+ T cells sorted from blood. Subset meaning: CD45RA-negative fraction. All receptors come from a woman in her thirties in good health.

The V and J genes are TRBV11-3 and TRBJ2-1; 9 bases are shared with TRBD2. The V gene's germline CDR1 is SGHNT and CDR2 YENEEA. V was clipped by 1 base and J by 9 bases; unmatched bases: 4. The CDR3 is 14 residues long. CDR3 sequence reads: CASSLGGRAPEQFF. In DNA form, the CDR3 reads TGTGCCAGCAGCTTAGGCGGGAGGGCCCCTGAGCAGTTCTTC.

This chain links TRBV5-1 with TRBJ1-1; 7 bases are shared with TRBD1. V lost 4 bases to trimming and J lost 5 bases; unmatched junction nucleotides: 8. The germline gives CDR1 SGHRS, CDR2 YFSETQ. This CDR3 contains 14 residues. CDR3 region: CASSPVGGVTEAFF. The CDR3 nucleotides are TGCGCCAGCAGCCCGGTAGGGGGCGTGACTGAAGCTTTCTTT.

The CDR3 loop is CASSRKEQLNTEAFF. The CDR3 coding sequence is TGTGCCAGCTCACGAAAGGAACAATTGAACACTGAAGCTTTCTTT. V usage is TRBV18 and J usage is TRBJ1-1; D unclear. There are 15 residues in the CDR3. Trimming pared 4 bases from V and 0 bases from J, leaving 12 bases between. CDR1 is KGHSH, CDR2 LQKENI, per germline.

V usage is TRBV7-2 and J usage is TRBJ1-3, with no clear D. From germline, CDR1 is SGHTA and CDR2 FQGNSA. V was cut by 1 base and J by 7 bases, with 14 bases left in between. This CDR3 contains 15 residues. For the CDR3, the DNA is TGTGCCAGCAGCTTAGTTGGACGGATCGGGAACACCATATATTTT. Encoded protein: CASSLVGRIGNTIYF.

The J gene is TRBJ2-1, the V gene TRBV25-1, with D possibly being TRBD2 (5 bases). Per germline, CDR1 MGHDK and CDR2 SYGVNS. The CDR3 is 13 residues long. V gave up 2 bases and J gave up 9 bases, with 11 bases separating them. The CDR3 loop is CASSELAIGEQFF. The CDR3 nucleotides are TGTGCCAGCAGTGAACTAGCAATCGGTGAGCAGTTCTTC.

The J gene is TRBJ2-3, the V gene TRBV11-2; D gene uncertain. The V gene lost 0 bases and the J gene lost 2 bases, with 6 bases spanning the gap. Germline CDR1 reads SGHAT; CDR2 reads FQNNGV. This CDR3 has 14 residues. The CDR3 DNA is TGTGCCAGCAGCTTAGATTGGGCCACAGATACGCAGTATTTT. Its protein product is CASSLDWATDTQYF. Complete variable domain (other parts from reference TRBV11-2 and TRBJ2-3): EAGVAQSPRYKIIEKRQSVAFWCNPISGHATLYWYQQILGQGPKLLIQFQNNGVVDDSQLPKDRFSAERLKGVDSTLKIQPAKLEDSAVYLCASSLDWATDTQYFGPGTRLTVL.

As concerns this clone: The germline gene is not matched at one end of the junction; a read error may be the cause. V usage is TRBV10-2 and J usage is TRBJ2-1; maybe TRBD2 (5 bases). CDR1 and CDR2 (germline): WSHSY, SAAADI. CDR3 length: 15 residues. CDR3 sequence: CASCEWSGYENEQFF. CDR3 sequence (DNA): TGCGCCAGCTGTGAGTGGAGCGGATACGAGAATGAGCAGTTCTTC.

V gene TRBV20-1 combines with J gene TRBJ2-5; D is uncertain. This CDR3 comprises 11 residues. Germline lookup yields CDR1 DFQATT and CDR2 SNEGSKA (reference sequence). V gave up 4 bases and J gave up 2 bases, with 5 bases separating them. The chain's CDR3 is CSATKQETQYF. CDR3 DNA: TGCAGTGCTACGAAACAAGAGACCCAGTACTTC.

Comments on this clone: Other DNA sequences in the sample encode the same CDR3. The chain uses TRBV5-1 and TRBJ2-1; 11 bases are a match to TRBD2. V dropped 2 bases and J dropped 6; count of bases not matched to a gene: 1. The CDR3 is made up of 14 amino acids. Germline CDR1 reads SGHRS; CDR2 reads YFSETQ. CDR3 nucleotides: TGCGCCAGCAGCTTCGGGACTAGCGGCAATGAGCAGTTCTTC. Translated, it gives CASSFGTSGNEQFF.

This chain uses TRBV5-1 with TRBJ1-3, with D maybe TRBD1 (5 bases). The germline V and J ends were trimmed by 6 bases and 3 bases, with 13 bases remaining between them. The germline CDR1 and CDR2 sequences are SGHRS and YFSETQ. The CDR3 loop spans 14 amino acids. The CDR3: CASKPGTDGNTIYF. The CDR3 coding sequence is TGCGCCAGCAAACCCGGGACGGATGGAAACACCATATATTTT. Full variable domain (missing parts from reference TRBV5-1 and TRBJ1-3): KAGVTQTPRYLIKTRGQQVTLSCSPISGHRSVSWYQQTPGQGLQFLFEYFSETQRNKGNFPGRFSGRQFSNSRSEMNVSTLELGDSALYLCASKPGTDGNTIYFGEGSWLTVV.

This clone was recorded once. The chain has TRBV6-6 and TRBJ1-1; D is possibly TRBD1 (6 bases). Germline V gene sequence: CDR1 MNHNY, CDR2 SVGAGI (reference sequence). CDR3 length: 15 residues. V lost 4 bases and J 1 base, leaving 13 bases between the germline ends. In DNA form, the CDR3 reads TGTGCCAGCAGTTCCTCTTCAGGGGAGAACACTGAAGCTTTCTTT. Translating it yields CASSSSSGENTEAFF.

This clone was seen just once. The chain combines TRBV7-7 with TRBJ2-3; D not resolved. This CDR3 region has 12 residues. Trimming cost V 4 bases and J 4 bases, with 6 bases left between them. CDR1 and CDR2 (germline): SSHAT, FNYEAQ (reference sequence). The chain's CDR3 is CASSSHSDTQYF. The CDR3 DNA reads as TGTGCCAGCAGCTCACATTCAGATACGCAGTATTTT.

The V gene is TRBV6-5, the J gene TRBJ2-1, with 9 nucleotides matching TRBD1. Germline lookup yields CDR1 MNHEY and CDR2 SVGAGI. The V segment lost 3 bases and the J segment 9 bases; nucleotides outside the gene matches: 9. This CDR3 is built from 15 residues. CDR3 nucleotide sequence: TGTGCCAGCAGTTATTCACGGGACAGGGCTGGTGAGCAGTTCTTC. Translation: CASSYSRDRAGEQFF.

This chain's CDR3 is CASSHRLAGGRYEQYF. The CDR3 DNA reads as TGTGCCAGCAGCCACCGCCTAGCGGGAGGCCGATACGAGCAGTACTTC. The chain has TRBV5-4 and TRBJ2-7, with 11 bases fitting TRBD2. The ends lost 4 bases at V and 4 bases at J; junction bases unmatched: 10. The CDR3 spans 16 residues. CDR1 is SGHNT, CDR2 YYREEE, per germline (reference sequence).